The 2 T cell receptor beta chains below were found in one sample sequenced in a study of T cell responses to AZD1222 COVID-19 vaccine. Clones were sequenced by immunoSEQ multiplex PCR, and TCRdb holds only the in-frame ones, with some missing. This table has about 130,000 clones, roughly 92% appearing once. The material sequenced was peripheral blood, taken 28 days after the second AZD1222 dose. Every receptor here comes from an adult who received the AZD1222 COVID-19 vaccine.

The chain has TRBV9 and TRBJ1-1; 9 bases line up with TRBD1. The CDR3 has 15 amino acids. Losses at the gene ends were 4 bases for V and 6 bases for J; bases not matched to a gene: 10. Germline CDR1 and CDR2: SGDLS and YYNGEE. The CDR3 nucleotides read TGTGCCAGCAGCCCTAGAACCGGGACAGGGCCTGAAGCTTTCTTT. Amino acid sequence: CASSPRTGTGPEAFF.

The rearrangement joins TRBV14 to TRBJ2-1; TRBD2 matches at 11 bases. Germline CDR1 SGHDN, CDR2 FVKESK. With 0 bases clipped from V and 8 bases from J, the junction kept 12 bases outside the gene matches. CDR3 length: 18 amino acids. CDR3 protein: CASSQDSFTSGRRDEQFF. The DNA for the CDR3 is TGTGCCAGCAGCCAAGACTCGTTCACTAGCGGGAGAAGGGATGAGCAGTTCTTC. Full variable domain (remainder filled in from reference TRBV14 and TRBJ2-1): EAGVTQFPSHSVIEKGQTVTLRCDPISGHDNLYWYRRVMGKEIKFLLHFVKESKQDESGMPNNRFLAERTGGTYSTLKVQPAELEDSGVYFCASSQDSFTSGRRDEQFFGPGTRLTVL.